A selection of T cell receptor beta chains follows, all from one sample in a study of human T cells and chemical hapten exposure. MiXCR, applied by TCRdb to the RACE reads, yields one record per CDR3 protein. The sample has around 330,000 distinct CDR3 sequences, 5.5% seen once; the top ten hold about 8.7%. Sample: whole blood, taken in connection with sensitization to the hapten diphenylcyclopropenone (DPC). All receptors come from a woman between 18 and 29 years old with alopecia areata. Some clones in this sample may be carry-over from other donors' samples. The CDR3 runs from the conserved cysteine through the conserved F or W. Fields, in order: V gene, D gene, clone size, J gene, CDR3 DNA, CDR3 protein. D genes are given only for firm matches. Clone size is stated in some rows and not others, as once, few, many or a class when expanded.

v_gene: TRBV10-3; d_gene: NA; abundance: few; j_gene: TRBJ2-3; CDR3nt: TGTGCCATCAGTGAGTCACTTGGCACAGATACGCAGTATTTT; CDR3aa: CAISESLGTDTQYF
v_gene: TRBV5-1; d_gene: TRBD2; abundance: NA; j_gene: TRBJ2-1; CDR3nt: TGCGCCAGCAGCCTGACTAGCGCCCCCTCCTACAATGAGCAGTTCTTC; CDR3aa: CASSLTSAPSYNEQFF
v_gene: TRBV5-1; d_gene: NA; abundance: NA; j_gene: TRBJ2-5; CDR3nt: TGCGCCAGCAGCTTAGCGAGCGGAACGTACCAAGAGACCCAGTACTTC; CDR3aa: CASSLASGTYQETQYF
v_gene: TRBV6-5; d_gene: NA; abundance: NA; j_gene: TRBJ2-6; CDR3nt: TGTGCCAGCAGTCATGGGGCGATCAACGTCCTGACTTTC; CDR3aa: CASSHGAINVLTF
v_gene: TRBV28; d_gene: NA; abundance: NA; j_gene: TRBJ2-6; CDR3nt: TGTGCCAGCAGCAGGGGAATTAGCTCTGGGGCCAACGTCCTGACTTTC; CDR3aa: CASSRGISSGANVLTF
v_gene: TRBV4-3; d_gene: NA; abundance: few; j_gene: TRBJ2-3; CDR3nt: TGCGCCAGCAGCCAAGATATAGATGCAGATACGCAGTATTTT; CDR3aa: CASSQDIDADTQYF
v_gene: TRBV5-1; d_gene: NA; abundance: NA; j_gene: TRBJ1-1; CDR3nt: TGCGCCAGCAGCTTTACGGGGGCGCGCGGCACTGAAGCTTTCTTT; CDR3aa: CASSFTGARGTEAFF
v_gene: TRBV19; d_gene: NA; abundance: few; j_gene: TRBJ2-3; CDR3nt: TGTGCCAGTAGTAAATCCACTGGAAGGGCAGTCGGCACAGATACGCAGTATTTT; CDR3aa: CASSKSTGRAVGTDTQYF
v_gene: TRBV6-1; d_gene: NA; abundance: few; j_gene: TRBJ2-3; CDR3nt: TGTGCCAGCAGTCCACGTACCTCTCGTGATACGCAGTATTTT; CDR3aa: CASSPRTSRDTQYF
v_gene: TRBV27; d_gene: TRBD1; abundance: many; j_gene: TRBJ1-1; CDR3nt: TGTGCCAGCAGTTCCCACGGACAGGGAGGGGGTGAAGCTTTCTTT; CDR3aa: CASSSHGQGGGEAFF
v_gene: TRBV18; d_gene: NA; abundance: NA; j_gene: TRBJ1-5; CDR3nt: TGTGCCAGCTCCCGGGTCAGGGAATATCAGCCCCAGCATTTT; CDR3aa: CASSRVREYQPQHF
v_gene: TRBV4-3; d_gene: NA; abundance: few; j_gene: TRBJ2-7; CDR3nt: TGCGCCAGCAGCCAAGGATGGGCAGGCAGCTCCTACGAGCAGTACTTC; CDR3aa: CASSQGWAGSSYEQYF
v_gene: TRBV5-1; d_gene: NA; abundance: few; j_gene: TRBJ1-4; CDR3nt: TGCGCCAGCAGCTTGACCCAGGGAGGTGGGGAAAAACTGTTTTTT; CDR3aa: CASSLTQGGGEKLFF
v_gene: TRBV20-1; d_gene: NA; abundance: few; j_gene: TRBJ2-5; CDR3nt: TGCAGTGCTAGAGCAGGGTTAGCCCAAGAGACCCAGTACTTC; CDR3aa: CSARAGLAQETQYF
v_gene: TRBV6-2/TRBV6-3; d_gene: NA; abundance: many; j_gene: TRBJ2-3; CDR3nt: TGTGCCAGCAGTCCTACGTCCCGGAGAGGGGCGCAGTATTTT; CDR3aa: CASSPTSRRGAQYF
v_gene: TRBV6-4; d_gene: NA; abundance: many; j_gene: TRBJ1-1; CDR3nt: TGTGCCAGCAGTGAAAATGGACAGAACACTGAAGCTTTCTTT; CDR3aa: CASSENGQNTEAFF
v_gene: TRBV20-1; d_gene: NA; abundance: few; j_gene: TRBJ2-1; CDR3nt: TGCAGTGCTAGAGATATGGCTAGCCCCTACAATGAGCAGTTCTTC; CDR3aa: CSARDMASPYNEQFF
v_gene: TRBV3-1; d_gene: TRBD1; abundance: few; j_gene: TRBJ2-5; CDR3nt: TGTGCCAGCAGCCAACAGGGGGCGGCGGAGACCCAGTACTTC; CDR3aa: CASSQQGAAETQYF
v_gene: TRBV24-1; d_gene: NA; abundance: many; j_gene: TRBJ2-1; CDR3nt: TGTGCCACCAGTGGTTTTCCGTCGACCAGGCCTAATGAGCAGTTCTTC; CDR3aa: CATSGFPSTRPNEQFF
v_gene: TRBV29-1; d_gene: NA; abundance: many; j_gene: TRBJ2-7; CDR3nt: TGCAGCGTTGCGGATGCAAACGAGCAGTACTTC; CDR3aa: CSVADANEQYF
v_gene: TRBV12-3/TRBV12-4; d_gene: NA; abundance: NA; j_gene: TRBJ2-7; CDR3nt: TGTGCCGCCAACCTTCAGGGGACCAGCTCCTACGAGCAGTACTTC; CDR3aa: CAANLQGTSSYEQYF
v_gene: TRBV6-2/TRBV6-3; d_gene: NA; abundance: NA; j_gene: TRBJ1-4; CDR3nt: TGTGCCAGCAGTCCAGCGTCCCCTAATGAAAAACTGTTTTTT; CDR3aa: CASSPASPNEKLFF
v_gene: TRBV5-6; d_gene: NA; abundance: NA; j_gene: TRBJ1-5; CDR3nt: TGTGCCAGCAGCTTGGGTACAGACAGCTATAGCAATCAGCCCCAGCATTTT; CDR3aa: CASSLGTDSYSNQPQHF
v_gene: TRBV11-2; d_gene: TRBD1; abundance: NA; j_gene: TRBJ1-2; CDR3nt: TGTGCCAGCAGCCCCCCCGGGACAGGGAGGATCGGTGGCTACACCTTC; CDR3aa: CASSPPGTGRIGGYTF
v_gene: TRBV18; d_gene: NA; abundance: few; j_gene: TRBJ2-7; CDR3nt: TGTGCCAGCTCACCACCGGGCCACGAGCAGTACTTC; CDR3aa: CASSPPGHEQYF
v_gene: TRBV7-9; d_gene: TRBD1; abundance: many; j_gene: TRBJ1-6; CDR3nt: TGTGCCAGCAGCATCGGACAGGGTAATTCACCCCTCCACTTT; CDR3aa: CASSIGQGNSPLHF
v_gene: TRBV2; d_gene: NA; abundance: NA; j_gene: TRBJ2-3; CDR3nt: TGTGCCAGCAGTAAGGACTACTCTAGCACAGATACGCAGTATTTT; CDR3aa: CASSKDYSSTDTQYF
v_gene: TRBV6-1; d_gene: NA; abundance: NA; j_gene: TRBJ1-1; CDR3nt: TGTGCCAGCAGTAAGATGGCAGGGTTTGCTACTGAAGCTTTCTTT; CDR3aa: CASSKMAGFATEAFF